The 5 T cell receptor beta chains below all came from one sample that was sequenced in a study of shared clonotypes between healthy human individuals. Sequenced by immunoSEQ multiplex PCR; TCRdb stores in-frame clones only, minus some. The sample holds 550,000 to 700,000 clones, 60% to 75% seen once. Sequences were obtained from memory CD4+ T cells sorted from blood. The subset: CD45RA-negative fraction. These receptors were taken from a woman aged 25 to 39 in good health.

This clone was seen only a few times. The chain recombines TRBV5-1 with TRBJ2-1; no clear D gene. The CDR3 sequence is 12 residues long. The germline CDR1 and CDR2 sequences are SGHRS and YFSETQ. V was cut by 3 bases and J by 9 bases, with 10 bases left in between. The CDR3 loop reads CASSWDGSEQFF. Here the CDR3 DNA reads TGCGCCAGCAGCTGGGATGGCAGTGAGCAGTTCTTC.

Comment on this clone: A far larger clone is just one base off, so this is likely a read error. This chain uses TRBV29-1 with TRBJ2-5; unclear D gene. The CDR3 is made up of 12 amino acids. Germline CDR1 SQVTM, CDR2 ANQGSEA. The V and J ends lost 5 bases and 1 base respectively, with 8 bases between them. The CDR3 DNA sequence: TGCAGCGTTAGAGCTAGCCAAGAGACCCAGTACTTC. It is translated as CSVRASQETQYF.

This chain joins TRBV5-1 and TRBJ1-1, with D possibly TRBD1 on 5 matching bases. This CDR3 has 13 residues. Germline CDR1 SGHRS, CDR2 YFSETQ. V was cut by 0 bases and J by 4 bases, with 7 bases left in between. The CDR3 here is CASSLVQGTEAFF. As DNA, the CDR3 is TGCGCCAGCAGCTTGGTGCAGGGCACTGAAGCTTTCTTT.

The J gene is TRBJ1-2, the V gene TRBV6-1, with D perhaps TRBD1 (6 bases). The CDR3 loop spans 16 amino acids. Trimming took off 2 bases at V and 4 bases at J, with 17 bases between the two ends. Germline CDR1 and CDR2: MNHNS and SASEGT. The chain's CDR3 is CASSETYSGGAYGYTF. CDR3 nucleotides: TGTGCCAGCAGTGAAACCTACTCGGGGGGGGCCTATGGCTACACCTTC.

The rearrangement uses TRBV2 and TRBJ2-1, with a tentative D call TRBD2 (6 bases). This CDR3 is built from 14 residues. CDR1 is SNHLY, CDR2 FYNNEI, per germline. Trimming stripped 4 bases from V and 7 bases from J, with 14 bases between. The CDR3 reads CASSGSSLANEQFF. CDR3 nucleotides: TGTGCCAGCAGTGGGTCGTCCCTAGCGAATGAGCAGTTCTTC.